The present TCR beta chain was sequenced within a study of blood T cell repertoires in COVID-19. At the level of the study: Researchers got acute and convalescent COVID-19 samples from the United States, Italy and Spain.

Authors' methods: Estimation of nucleated cell counts relied on the amplification of reference gene primers. Measured with immunoSEQ multiplex PCR; TCRdb has only the in-frame clones, and not every one. V and J calls and clone size are copied from that table; D and trimming were computed from the DNA. This sample has 180,000 or so clones, with 85% found just once. Trimming took 5 bases from V and 7 from J; bases not matched to a gene: 11. The germline gives CDR1 MNHEY, CDR2 SMNVEV (reference sequence). This CDR3 has 16 residues. This clone was seen once. Material: peripheral blood. V gene TRBV27 combines with J gene TRBJ1-4; TRBD1 matches at 9 bases. This clonotype was obtained from a woman in her sixties or seventies with acute or convalescent COVID-19. CDR3 protein: CASSPMPGTGLEKLFF. CDR3 DNA: TGTGCCAGCAGTCCAATGCCCGGGACAGGGCTTGAAAAACTGTTTTTT.